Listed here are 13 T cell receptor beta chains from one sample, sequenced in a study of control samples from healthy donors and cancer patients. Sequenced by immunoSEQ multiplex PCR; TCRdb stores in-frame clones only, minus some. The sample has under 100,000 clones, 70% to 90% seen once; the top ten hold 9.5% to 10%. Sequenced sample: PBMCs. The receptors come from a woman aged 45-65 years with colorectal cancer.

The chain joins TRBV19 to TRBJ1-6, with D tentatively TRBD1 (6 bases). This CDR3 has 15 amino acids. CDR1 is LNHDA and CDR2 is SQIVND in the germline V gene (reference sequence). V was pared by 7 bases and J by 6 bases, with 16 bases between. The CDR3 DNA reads TGTGCCAGTAAAGGACAGACGGCGGGTAATTCACCCCTCCACTTT. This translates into CASKGQTAGNSPLHF.

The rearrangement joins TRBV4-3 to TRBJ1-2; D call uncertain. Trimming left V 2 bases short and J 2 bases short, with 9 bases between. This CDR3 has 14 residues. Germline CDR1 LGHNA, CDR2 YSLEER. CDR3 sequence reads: CASSQNPVNYGYTF. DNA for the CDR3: TGCGCCAGCAGCCAAAACCCAGTAAACTATGGCTACACCTTC.

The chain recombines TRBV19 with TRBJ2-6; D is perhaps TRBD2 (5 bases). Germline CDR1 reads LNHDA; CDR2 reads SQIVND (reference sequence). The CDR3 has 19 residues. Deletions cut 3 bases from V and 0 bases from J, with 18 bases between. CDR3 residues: CASSMGRRGISSGANVLTF. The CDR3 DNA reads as TGTGCCAGTAGTATGGGCCGCCGGGGAATCAGCTCTGGGGCCAACGTCCTGACTTTC.

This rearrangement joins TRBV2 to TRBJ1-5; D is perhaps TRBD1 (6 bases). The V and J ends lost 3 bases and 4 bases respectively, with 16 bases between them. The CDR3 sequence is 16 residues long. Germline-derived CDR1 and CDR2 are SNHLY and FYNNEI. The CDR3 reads CASSDGEGGGNQPQHF. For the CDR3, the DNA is TGTGCCAGCAGTGATGGGGAGGGAGGGGGTAATCAGCCCCAGCATTTT.

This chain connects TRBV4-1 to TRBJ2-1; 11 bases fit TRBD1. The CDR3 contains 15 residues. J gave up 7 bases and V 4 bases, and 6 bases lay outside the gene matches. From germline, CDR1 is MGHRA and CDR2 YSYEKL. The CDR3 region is CASSRGTGGWNEQFF. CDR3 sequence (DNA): TGCGCCAGCAGCCGAGGGACAGGGGGATGGAATGAGCAGTTCTTC.

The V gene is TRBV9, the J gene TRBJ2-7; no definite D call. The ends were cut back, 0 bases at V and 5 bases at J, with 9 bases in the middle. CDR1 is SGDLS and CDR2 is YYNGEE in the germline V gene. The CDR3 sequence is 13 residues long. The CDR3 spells CASSVVQDHEQYV. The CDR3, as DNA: TGTGCCAGCAGCGTAGTGCAGGACCACGAGCAGTACGTC.

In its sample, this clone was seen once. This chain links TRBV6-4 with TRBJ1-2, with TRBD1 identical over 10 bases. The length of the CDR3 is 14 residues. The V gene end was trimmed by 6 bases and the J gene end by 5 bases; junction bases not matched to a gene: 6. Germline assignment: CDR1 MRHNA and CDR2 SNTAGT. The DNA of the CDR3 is TGTGCCAGCAGCGCGACAGGGGGCGAGTATGGCTACACCTTC. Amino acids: CASSATGGEYGYTF.

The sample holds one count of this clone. The CDR3 DNA reads as TGTGCCAGCAGCTTGGGACTACCTACCGGGGAGCTGTTTTTT. Protein sequence: CASSLGLPTGELFF. The J gene is TRBJ2-2, the V gene TRBV5-8; possible D gene TRBD2, 5 bases. The CDR3 length is 14 residues. Germline loops: CDR1 SGHTS, CDR2 YDEGEE. Trimming left V 0 bases short and J 5 bases short, with 8 bases between. The full variable domain, completed using reference TRBV5-8 and TRBJ2-2, is EAGVTQSPTHLIKTRGQQATLRCSPISGHTSVYWYQQALGLGLQFLLWYDEGEERNRGNFPPRFSGRQFPNYSSELNVNALELEDSALYLCASSLGLPTGELFFGEGSRLTVL.

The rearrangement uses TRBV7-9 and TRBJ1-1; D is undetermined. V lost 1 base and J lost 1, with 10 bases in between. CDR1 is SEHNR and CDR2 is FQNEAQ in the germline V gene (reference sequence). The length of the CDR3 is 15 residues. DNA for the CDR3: TGTGCCAGCAGCTTAGTTAAGGCGTCGAACACTGAAGCTTTCTTT. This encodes CASSLVKASNTEAFF.

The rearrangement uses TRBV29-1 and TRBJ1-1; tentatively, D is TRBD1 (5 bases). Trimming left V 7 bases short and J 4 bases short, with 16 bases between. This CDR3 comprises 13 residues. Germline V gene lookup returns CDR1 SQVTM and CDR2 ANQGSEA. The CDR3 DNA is TGCAGCGGCGTCCGAGGGGCGGGCACTGAAGCTTTCTTT. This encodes CSGVRGAGTEAFF.

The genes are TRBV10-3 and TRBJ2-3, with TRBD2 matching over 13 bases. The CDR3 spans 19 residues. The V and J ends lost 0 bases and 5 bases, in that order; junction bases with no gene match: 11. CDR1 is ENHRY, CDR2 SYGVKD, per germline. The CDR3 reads CAISESDKLAGGIRDTQYF. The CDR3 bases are TGTGCCATCAGTGAGTCGGACAAACTAGCGGGGGGGATCAGAGATACGCAGTATTTT.

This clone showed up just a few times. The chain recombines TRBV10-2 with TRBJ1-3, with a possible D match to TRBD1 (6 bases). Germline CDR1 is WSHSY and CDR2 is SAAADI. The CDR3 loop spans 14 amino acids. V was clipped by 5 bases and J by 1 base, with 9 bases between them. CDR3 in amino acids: CASSSGVSGNTIYF. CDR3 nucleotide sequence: TGCGCCAGCAGTTCAGGGGTTTCTGGAAACACCATATATTTT.

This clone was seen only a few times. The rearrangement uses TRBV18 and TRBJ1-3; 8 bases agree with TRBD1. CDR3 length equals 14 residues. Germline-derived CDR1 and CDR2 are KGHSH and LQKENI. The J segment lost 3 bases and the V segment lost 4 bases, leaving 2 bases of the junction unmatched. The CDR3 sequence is CASSHGTGGNTIYF. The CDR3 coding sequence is TGTGCCAGCTCACACGGGACAGGTGGAAACACCATATATTTT.